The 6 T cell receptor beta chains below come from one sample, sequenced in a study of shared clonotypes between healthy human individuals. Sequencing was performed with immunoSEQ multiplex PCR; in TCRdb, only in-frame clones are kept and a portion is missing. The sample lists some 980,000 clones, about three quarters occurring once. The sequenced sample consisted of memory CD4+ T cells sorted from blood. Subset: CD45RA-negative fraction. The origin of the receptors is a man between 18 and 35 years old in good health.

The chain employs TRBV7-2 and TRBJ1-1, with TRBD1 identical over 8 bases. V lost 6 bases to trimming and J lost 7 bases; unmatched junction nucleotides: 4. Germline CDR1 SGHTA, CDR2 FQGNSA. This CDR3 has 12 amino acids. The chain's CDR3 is CASSSDRGEAFF. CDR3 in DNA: TGTGCCAGCAGTTCCGACAGGGGTGAAGCTTTCTTT.

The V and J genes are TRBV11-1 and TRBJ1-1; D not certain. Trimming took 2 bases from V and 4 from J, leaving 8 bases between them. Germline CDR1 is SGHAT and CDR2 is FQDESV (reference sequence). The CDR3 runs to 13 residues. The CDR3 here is CASSLKDTTEAFF. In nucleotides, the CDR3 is TGTGCCAGCAGCTTAAAAGATACCACTGAAGCTTTCTTT. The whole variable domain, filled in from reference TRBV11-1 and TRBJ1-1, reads EAEVAQSPRYKITEKSQAVAFWCDPISGHATLYWYRQILGQGPELLVQFQDESVVDDSQLPKDRFSAERLKGVDSTLKIQPAELGDSAMYLCASSLKDTTEAFFGQGTRLTVV.

The CDR3 spells CASSLEGGRYNEQFF. DNA of the CDR3: TGTGCCAGCAGCTTGGAAGGGGGCAGATACAATGAGCAGTTCTTC. The chain recombines TRBV5-8 with TRBJ2-1; 7 bases map to TRBD1. Germline assignment: CDR1 SGHTS and CDR2 YDEGEE. This CDR3 is built from 15 residues. Trimming removed 0 bases from V and 4 bases from J; junction bases left unmatched: 4.

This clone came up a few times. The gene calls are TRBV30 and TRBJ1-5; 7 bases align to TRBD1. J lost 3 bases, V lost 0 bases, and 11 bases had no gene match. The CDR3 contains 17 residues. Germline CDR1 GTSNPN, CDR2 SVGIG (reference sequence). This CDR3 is CAWSVRQGGRHNQPQHF. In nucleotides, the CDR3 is TGTGCCTGGAGTGTACGGCAGGGGGGACGGCACAATCAGCCCCAGCATTTT.

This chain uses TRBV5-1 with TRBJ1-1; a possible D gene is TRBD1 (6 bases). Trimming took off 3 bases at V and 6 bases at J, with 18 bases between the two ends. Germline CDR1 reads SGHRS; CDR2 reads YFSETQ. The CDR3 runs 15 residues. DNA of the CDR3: TGCGCCAGCAGCTACGGGGACACCGCCACGGCTGAAGCTTTCTTT. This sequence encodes CASSYGDTATAEAFF.

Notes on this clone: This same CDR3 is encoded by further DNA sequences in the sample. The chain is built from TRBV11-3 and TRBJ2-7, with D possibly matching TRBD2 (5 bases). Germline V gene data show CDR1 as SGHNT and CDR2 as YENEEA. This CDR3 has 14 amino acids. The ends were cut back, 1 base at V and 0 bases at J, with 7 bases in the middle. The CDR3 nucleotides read TGTGCCAGCAGCTTAGGTGGGAGCTCCTACGAGCAGTACTTC. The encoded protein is CASSLGGSSYEQYF. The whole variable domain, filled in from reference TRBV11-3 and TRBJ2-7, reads EAGVVQSPRYKIIEKKQPVAFWCNPISGHNTLYWYLQNLGQGPELLIRYENEEAVDDSQLPKDRFSAERLKGVDSTLKIQPAELGDSAVYLCASSLGGSSYEQYFGPGTRLTVT.